Each of the 17 T cell receptor beta chains below was sequenced from the same sample in a study of T cells after posttransplantation cyclophosphamide. Sequencing used immunoSEQ multiplex PCR; TCRdb keeps in-frame clones, though not all of them. The sample offers 20,000 to 30,000 clones and no singletons, the top ten holding approximately 4.4%. The sample comprised PBMCs. These TCRs come from a woman in her 50s in good health, CMV-negative, and a related stem cell transplant donor.

This clone was seen only a few times. This chain joins TRBV19 and TRBJ2-5; D may be TRBD2 (6 bases). Trimming shortened V by 5 bases and J by 11 bases, and 21 bases separated the two germline ends. Germline CDR1 and CDR2: LNHDA and SQIVND (reference sequence). CDR3 length: 14 amino acids. CDR3 residues: CASSPEGDISGQYF. CDR3 in DNA: TGTGCCAGTAGTCCTGAAGGGGATATAAGCGGGCAGTACTTC.

This clone was recorded many times. This sequence joins TRBV19 and TRBJ2-5; 10 positions match TRBD1. In germline, CDR1 is LNHDA, CDR2 SQIVND (reference sequence). V lost 6 bases and J lost 4; bases outside the gene matches: 11. The CDR3 is 16 amino acids. CDR3 loop: CASSPTGGVIGETQYF. The CDR3 bases are TGTGCCAGTAGCCCGACAGGGGGCGTAATTGGAGAGACCCAGTACTTC.

J is TRBJ2-5 and V is TRBV5-4; 10 bases are shared with TRBD1. Trimming removed 4 bases from V and 6 bases from J; junction bases left unmatched: 9. CDR1 and CDR2 (germline): SGHNT, YYREEE (reference sequence). The CDR3 totals 15 residues. CDR3 sequence: CASSLERDRGQTQYF. The CDR3 DNA is TGTGCCAGCAGCCTAGAACGGGACAGGGGACAGACCCAGTACTTC.

This clone was recorded many times. This chain uses TRBV27 with TRBJ2-7, with 7 bases matching TRBD2. Germline trimming cut 3 bases from V and 1 base from J; bases unmatched to any gene: 6. Germline V gene data show CDR1 as MNHEY and CDR2 as SMNVEV (reference sequence). This CDR3 has 15 residues. The CDR3 DNA is TGTGCCAGCAGTTTGACGGGAGGAGGATCCTACGAGCAGTACTTC. Its translation: CASSLTGGGSYEQYF.

In its sample, this clone was seen many times. This chain's CDR3 is CATSRDIRRLAGDGELFF. The CDR3 region has the DNA TGTGCCACCAGCAGAGATATCAGGAGGTTAGCGGGAGACGGGGAGCTGTTTTTT. The V call is TRBV15, the J call TRBJ2-2; 9 nucleotides agree with TRBD2. The CDR3 runs 18 residues. In germline, CDR1 is LNHNV, CDR2 YYDKDF (reference sequence). With V trimmed by 0 bases and J by 7 bases, 12 bases remained unmatched.

This clone was counted at least ten times. V is TRBV11-3 and J is TRBJ2-1, with 10 bases lining up with TRBD2. Trimming took 2 bases from V and 7 from J; bases not matched to a gene: 5. In germline, CDR1 is SGHNT, CDR2 YENEEA. This CDR3 region has 15 residues. The CDR3 is CASSLLGLATNEQFF. The CDR3 bases are TGTGCCAGCAGCTTACTGGGACTAGCGACAAATGAGCAGTTCTTC. The full variable domain, in which reference TRBV11-3 and TRBJ2-1 provide the parts outside the CDR3, is EAGVVQSPRYKIIEKKQPVAFWCNPISGHNTLYWYLQNLGQGPELLIRYENEEAVDDSQLPKDRFSAERLKGVDSTLKIQPAELGDSAVYLCASSLLGLATNEQFFGPGTRLTVL.

This clone was observed many times. J is TRBJ2-5 and V is TRBV5-1; 7 bases fit TRBD1. V was clipped by 2 bases and J by 2 bases; unmatched bases: 3. The CDR3 is made up of 14 amino acids. Germline CDR1 and CDR2: SGHRS and YFSETQ. The CDR3: CASSLYRGQETQYF. The CDR3 DNA is TGCGCCAGCAGCTTATACAGGGGACAAGAGACCCAGTACTTC.

This clone was found many times. The V call is TRBV4-3, the J call TRBJ1-6; D is unclear. The CDR3 is made up of 14 amino acids. CDR1 and CDR2 from the germline V gene are LGHNA and YSLEER. Trimming removed 4 bases from V and 4 bases from J, with 8 bases in between. The CDR3 sequence is CASSRREYNSPLHF. The CDR3 coding sequence is TGCGCCAGCAGCCGTCGGGAGTATAATTCACCCCTCCACTTT.

This clone was counted many times. This chain connects TRBV6-5 to TRBJ2-3; 7 nucleotides line up with TRBD1. Per germline, CDR1 MNHEY and CDR2 SVGAGI. The trim removed 9 bases at V and 1 base at J, leaving 7 bases unmatched. The CDR3 has 14 amino acids. The CDR3 sequence is CASNRGRGTDTQYF. CDR3 in DNA: TGTGCCAGTAACAGGGGAAGGGGCACAGATACGCAGTATTTT.

This clone showed up many times. J is TRBJ2-1 and V is TRBV30; D is ambiguous. Trimming took off 0 bases at V and 5 bases at J, with 8 bases between the two ends. Germline lookup yields CDR1 GTSNPN and CDR2 SVGIG (reference sequence). The CDR3 consists of 13 residues. CDR3 sequence: CAWSVRTDNEQFF. The CDR3 bases are TGTGCCTGGAGTGTACGAACGGACAATGAGCAGTTCTTC.

Ten or more counts support this clone. The J gene is TRBJ2-7, the V gene TRBV5-3; D is perhaps TRBD2 (6 bases). TRBV5-3 is an ORF, and what it does is uncertain. This CDR3 comprises 17 residues. V was pared by 6 bases and J by 2 bases, with 24 bases between. CDR3: CARIPWAAGRRTYEQYF. The CDR3 DNA reads as TGTGCCAGAATTCCATGGGCCGCCGGGAGACGGACCTACGAGCAGTACTTC.

This clone was seen repeatedly, ten times or more. The chain recombines TRBV6-6 with TRBJ2-3; the D gene is possibly TRBD1 (5 bases). The CDR3 loop spans 14 amino acids. Trimming took 2 bases from V and 4 from J, leaving 10 bases between them. Per germline, CDR1 MNHNY and CDR2 SVGAGI (reference sequence). As DNA, the CDR3 is TGTGCCAGCAGTTACAGTCAGGGCGCAGATACGCAGTATTTT. Encoded protein: CASSYSQGADTQYF.

This clone was recorded at least ten times. The rearrangement uses TRBV2 and TRBJ2-5; D remains ambiguous. Trimming took off 1 base at V and 5 bases at J, with 8 bases between the two ends. CDR3 size: 13 residues. Germline CDR1 and CDR2: SNHLY and FYNNEI. CDR3 nucleotide sequence: TGTGCCAGCAGTGAAGGGCAGTTTGAGACCCAGTACTTC. Translating gives CASSEGQFETQYF.

This clone appeared many times. The CDR3 loop is CASSDASGGATDTQYF. CDR3 in DNA: TGTGCCAGCAGTGACGCCAGCGGGGGGGCAACAGATACGCAGTATTTT. The chain couples TRBV6-4 to TRBJ2-3; 10 bases map to TRBD2. The trim removed 2 bases at V and 3 bases at J, leaving 5 bases unmatched. The CDR3 runs to 16 residues. CDR1 is MRHNA, CDR2 SNTAGT, per germline.

This clone has at least ten counts. The V gene is TRBV6-1, the J gene TRBJ2-1, with D unclear. CDR1 is MNHNS and CDR2 is SASEGT in the germline V gene. The CDR3 is 14 amino acids. V lost 10 bases and J 4 bases, leaving 17 bases between the germline ends. CDR3 bases: TGTGCCACCCTTGCAGACAATTTTTACAATGAGCAGTTCTTC. This translates into CATLADNFYNEQFF.

In its sample, this clone was seen many times. The chain carries TRBV6-1 and TRBJ2-7; D is unresolved. CDR3 length equals 10 residues. CDR1 is MNHNS and CDR2 is SASEGT in the germline V gene. Trimming pared 8 bases from V and 11 bases from J, leaving 13 bases between. The CDR3 sequence is CASYESSEYF. CDR3 DNA: TGTGCCAGCTATGAATCTAGTGAGTACTTC.

This clone was counted ten times or more. The chain is built from TRBV6-5 and TRBJ1-5; 8 nucleotides line up with TRBD1. The V gene end was trimmed by 5 bases and the J gene end by 3 bases; junction bases not matched to a gene: 6. CDR3 length: 15 amino acids. The V gene's germline CDR1 is MNHEY and CDR2 SVGAGI. The CDR3 DNA reads TGTGCCAGCAGTCCCGACAGGGGAACCAATCAGCCCCAGCATTTT. Its translation: CASSPDRGTNQPQHF.